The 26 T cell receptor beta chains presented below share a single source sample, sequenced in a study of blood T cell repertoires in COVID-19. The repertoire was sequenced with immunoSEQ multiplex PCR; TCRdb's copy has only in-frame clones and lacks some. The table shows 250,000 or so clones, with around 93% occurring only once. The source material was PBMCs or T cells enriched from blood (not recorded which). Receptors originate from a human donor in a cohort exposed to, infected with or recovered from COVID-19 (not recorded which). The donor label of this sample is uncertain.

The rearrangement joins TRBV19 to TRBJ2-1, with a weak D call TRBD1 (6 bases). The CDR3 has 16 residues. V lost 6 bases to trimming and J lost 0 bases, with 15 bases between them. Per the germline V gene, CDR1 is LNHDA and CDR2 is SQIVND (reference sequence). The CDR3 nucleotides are TGTGCCAGTAGCGTACAGGGACCCTCCTCCTACAATGAGCAGTTCTTC. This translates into CASSVQGPSSYNEQFF.

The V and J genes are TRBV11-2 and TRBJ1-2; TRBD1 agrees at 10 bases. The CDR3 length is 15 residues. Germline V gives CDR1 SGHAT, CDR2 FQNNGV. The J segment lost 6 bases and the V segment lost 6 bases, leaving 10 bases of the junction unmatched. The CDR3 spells CASSSYGQGGNGYTF. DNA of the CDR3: TGTGCCAGCAGTTCTTACGGACAGGGGGGAAATGGCTACACCTTC. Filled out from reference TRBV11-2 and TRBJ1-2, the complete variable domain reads EAGVAQSPRYKIIEKRQSVAFWCNPISGHATLYWYQQILGQGPKLLIQFQNNGVVDDSQLPKDRFSAERLKGVDSTLKIQPAKLEDSAVYLCASSSYGQGGNGYTFGSGTRLTVV.

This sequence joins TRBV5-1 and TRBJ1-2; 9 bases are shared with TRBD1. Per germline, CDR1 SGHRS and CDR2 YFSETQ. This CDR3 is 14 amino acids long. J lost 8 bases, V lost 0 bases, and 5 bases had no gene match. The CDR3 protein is CASSLGGTGNGYTF. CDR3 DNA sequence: TGCGCCAGCAGCTTGGGAGGGACAGGGAACGGCTACACCTTC.

The CDR3 nucleotides read TGCAGTGCTACCCCGGGGGGGCCGGCTTTCTTT. Translated, it gives CSATPGGPAFF. V gene TRBV20-1 combines with J gene TRBJ1-1; possibly TRBD1 for D (6 bases). Germline V gene lookup returns CDR1 DFQATT and CDR2 SNEGSKA (reference sequence). V lost 4 bases and J 11 bases, leaving 14 bases between the germline ends. The CDR3 sequence is 11 residues long.

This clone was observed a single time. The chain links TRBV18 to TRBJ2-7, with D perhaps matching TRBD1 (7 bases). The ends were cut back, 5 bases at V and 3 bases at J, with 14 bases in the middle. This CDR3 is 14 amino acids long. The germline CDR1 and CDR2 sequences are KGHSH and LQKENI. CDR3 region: CASSAGQFNYEQYF. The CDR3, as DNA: TGTGCCAGCTCAGCGGGACAGTTTAACTACGAGCAGTACTTC.

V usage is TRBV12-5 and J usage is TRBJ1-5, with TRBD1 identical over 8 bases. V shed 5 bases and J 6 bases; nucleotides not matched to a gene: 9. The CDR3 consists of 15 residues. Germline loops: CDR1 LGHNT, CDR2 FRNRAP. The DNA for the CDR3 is TGTGCTAGTGGTCCGGGTCAGGGGGCTGGTCAGCCCCAGCATTTT. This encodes CASGPGQGAGQPQHF.

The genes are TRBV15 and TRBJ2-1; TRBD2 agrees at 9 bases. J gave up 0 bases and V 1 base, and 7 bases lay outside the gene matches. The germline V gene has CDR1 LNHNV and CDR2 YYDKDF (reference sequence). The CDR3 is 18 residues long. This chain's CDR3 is CATSRGGSSGSSYNEQFF. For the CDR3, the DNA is TGTGCCACCAGCAGAGGGGGCAGTAGCGGGAGCTCCTACAATGAGCAGTTCTTC. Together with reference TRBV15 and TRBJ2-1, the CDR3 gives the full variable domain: DAMVIQNPRYQVTQFGKPVTLSCSQTLNHNVMYWYQQKSSQAPKLLFHYYDKDFNNEADTPDNFQSRRPNTSFCFLDIRSPGLGDTAMYLCATSRGGSSGSSYNEQFFGPGTRLTVL.

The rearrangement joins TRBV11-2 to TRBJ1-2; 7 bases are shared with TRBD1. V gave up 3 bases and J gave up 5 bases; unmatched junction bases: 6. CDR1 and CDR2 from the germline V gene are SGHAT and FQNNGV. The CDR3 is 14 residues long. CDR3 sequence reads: CASSLTTGSYGYTF. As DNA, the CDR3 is TGTGCCAGCAGCTTGACGACAGGGAGTTATGGCTACACCTTC.

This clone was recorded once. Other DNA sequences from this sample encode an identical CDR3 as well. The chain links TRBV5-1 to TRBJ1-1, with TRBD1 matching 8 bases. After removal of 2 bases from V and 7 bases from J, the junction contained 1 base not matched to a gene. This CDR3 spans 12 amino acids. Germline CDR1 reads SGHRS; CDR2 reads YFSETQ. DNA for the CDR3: TGCGCCAGCAGCTTAGGGACAGGTGAAGCTTTCTTT. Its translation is CASSLGTGEAFF. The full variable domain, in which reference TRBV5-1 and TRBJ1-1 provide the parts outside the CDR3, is KAGVTQTPRYLIKTRGQQVTLSCSPISGHRSVSWYQQTPGQGLQFLFEYFSETQRNKGNFPGRFSGRQFSNSRSEMNVSTLELGDSALYLCASSLGTGEAFFGQGTRLTVV.

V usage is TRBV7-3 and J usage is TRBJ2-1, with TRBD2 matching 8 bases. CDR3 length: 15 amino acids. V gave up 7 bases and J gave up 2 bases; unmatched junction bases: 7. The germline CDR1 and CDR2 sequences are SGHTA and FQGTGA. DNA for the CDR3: TGTGCCAGCAACTACCCGGGGGGGCCCTACAATGAGCAGTTCTTC. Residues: CASNYPGGPYNEQFF.

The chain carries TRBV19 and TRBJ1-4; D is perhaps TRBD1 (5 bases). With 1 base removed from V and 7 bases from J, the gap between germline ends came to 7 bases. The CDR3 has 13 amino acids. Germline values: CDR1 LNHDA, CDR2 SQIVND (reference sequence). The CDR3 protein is CASSIVGAEKLFF. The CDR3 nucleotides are TGTGCCAGTAGTATAGTAGGGGCTGAAAAACTGTTTTTT.

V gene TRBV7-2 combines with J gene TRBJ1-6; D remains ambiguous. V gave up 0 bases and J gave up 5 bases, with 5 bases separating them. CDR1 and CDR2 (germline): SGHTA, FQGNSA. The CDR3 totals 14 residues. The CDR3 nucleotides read TGTGCCAGCAGCTTAGCCGGGAATAATTCACCCCTCCACTTT. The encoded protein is CASSLAGNNSPLHF.

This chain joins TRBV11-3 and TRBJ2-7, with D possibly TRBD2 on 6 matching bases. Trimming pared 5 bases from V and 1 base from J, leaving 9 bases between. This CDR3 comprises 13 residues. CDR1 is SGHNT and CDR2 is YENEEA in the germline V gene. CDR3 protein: CASSPGTSYEQYF. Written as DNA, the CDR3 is TGTGCCAGCAGCCCCGGGACTTCCTACGAGCAGTACTTC.

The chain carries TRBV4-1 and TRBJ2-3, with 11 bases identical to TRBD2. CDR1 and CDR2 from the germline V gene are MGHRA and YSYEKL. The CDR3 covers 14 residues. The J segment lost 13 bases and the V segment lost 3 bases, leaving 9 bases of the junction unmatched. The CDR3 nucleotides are TGCGCCAGCAGCCATCCAAAGCCGACTAGCGGGAAGTATTTT. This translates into CASSHPKPTSGKYF.

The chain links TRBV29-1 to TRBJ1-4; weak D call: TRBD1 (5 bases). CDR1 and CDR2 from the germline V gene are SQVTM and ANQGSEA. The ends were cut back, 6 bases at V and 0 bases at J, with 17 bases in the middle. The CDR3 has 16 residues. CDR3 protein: CSVPEGVGTTNEKLFF. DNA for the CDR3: TGCAGCGTCCCAGAAGGGGTGGGCACAACTAATGAAAAACTGTTTTTT.

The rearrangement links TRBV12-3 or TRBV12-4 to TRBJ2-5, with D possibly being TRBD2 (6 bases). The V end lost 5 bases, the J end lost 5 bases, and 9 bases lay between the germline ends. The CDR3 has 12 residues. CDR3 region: CASSPGGETQYF. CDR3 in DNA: TGTGCCAGCAGTCCTGGGGGGGAGACCCAGTACTTC.

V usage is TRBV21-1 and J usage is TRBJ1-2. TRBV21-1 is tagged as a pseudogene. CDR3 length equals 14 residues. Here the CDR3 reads CARFTAVGGDGYTF. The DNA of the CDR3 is TGTGCCAGGTTCACGGCGGTTGGGGGGGATGGCTACACCTTC.

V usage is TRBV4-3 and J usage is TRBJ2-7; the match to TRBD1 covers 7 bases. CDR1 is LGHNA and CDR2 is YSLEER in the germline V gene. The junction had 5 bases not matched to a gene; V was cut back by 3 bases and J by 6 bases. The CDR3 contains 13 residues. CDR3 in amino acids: CASSQERQGEQYF. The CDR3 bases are TGCGCCAGCAGCCAGGAAAGACAGGGCGAGCAGTACTTC.

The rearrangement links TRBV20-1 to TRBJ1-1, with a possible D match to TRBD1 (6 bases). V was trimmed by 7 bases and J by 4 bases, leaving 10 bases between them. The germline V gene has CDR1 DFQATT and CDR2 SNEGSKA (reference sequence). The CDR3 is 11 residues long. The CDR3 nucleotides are TGCAGTGTGAGGGGGGGCACTGAAGCTTTCTTT. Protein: CSVRGGTEAFF.

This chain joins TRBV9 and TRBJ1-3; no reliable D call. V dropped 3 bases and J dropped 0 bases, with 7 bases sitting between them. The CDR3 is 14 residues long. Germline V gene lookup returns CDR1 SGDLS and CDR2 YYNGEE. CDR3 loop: CASSGVNSGNTIYF. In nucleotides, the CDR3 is TGTGCCAGCAGCGGTGTCAACTCTGGAAACACCATATATTTT.

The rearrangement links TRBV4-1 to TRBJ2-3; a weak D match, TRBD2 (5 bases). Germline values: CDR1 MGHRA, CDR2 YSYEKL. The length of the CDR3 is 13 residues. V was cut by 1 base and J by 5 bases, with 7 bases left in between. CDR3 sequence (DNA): TGCGCCAGCAGCCAAGTTGAGGGAGATACGCAGTATTTT. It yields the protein CASSQVEGDTQYF.

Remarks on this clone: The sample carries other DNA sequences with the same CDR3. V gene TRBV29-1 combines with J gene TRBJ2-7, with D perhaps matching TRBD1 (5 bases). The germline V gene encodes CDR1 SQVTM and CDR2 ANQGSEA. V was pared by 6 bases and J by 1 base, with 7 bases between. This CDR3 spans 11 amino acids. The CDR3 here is CSVDTSYEQYF. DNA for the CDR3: TGCAGCGTGGACACTTCCTACGAGCAGTACTTC.

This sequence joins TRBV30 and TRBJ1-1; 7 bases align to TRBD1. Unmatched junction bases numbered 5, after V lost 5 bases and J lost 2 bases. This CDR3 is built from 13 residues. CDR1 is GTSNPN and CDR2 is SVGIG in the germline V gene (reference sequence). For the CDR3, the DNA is TGTGCCTGGGTAAACAGGGGAAACACTGAAGCTTTCTTT. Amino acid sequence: CAWVNRGNTEAFF.

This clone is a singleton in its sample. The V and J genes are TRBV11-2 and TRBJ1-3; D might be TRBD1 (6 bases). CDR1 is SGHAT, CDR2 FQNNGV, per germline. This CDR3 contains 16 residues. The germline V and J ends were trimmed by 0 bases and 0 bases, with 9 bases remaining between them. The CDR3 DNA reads TGTGCCAGCAGCTTAGAGACAGGCTACTCTGGAAACACCATATATTTT. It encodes CASSLETGYSGNTIYF.

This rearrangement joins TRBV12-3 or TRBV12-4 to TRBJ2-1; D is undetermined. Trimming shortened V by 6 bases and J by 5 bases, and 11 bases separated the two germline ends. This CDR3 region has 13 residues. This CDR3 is CASSPATDNEQFF. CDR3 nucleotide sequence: TGTGCCAGCAGCCCCGCGACTGACAATGAGCAGTTCTTC.

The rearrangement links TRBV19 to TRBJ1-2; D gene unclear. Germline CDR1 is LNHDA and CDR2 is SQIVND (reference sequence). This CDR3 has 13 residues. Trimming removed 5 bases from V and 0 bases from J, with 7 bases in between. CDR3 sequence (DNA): TGTGCCAGTAGTTCGCAGGCTAACTATGGCTACACCTTC. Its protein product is CASSSQANYGYTF.